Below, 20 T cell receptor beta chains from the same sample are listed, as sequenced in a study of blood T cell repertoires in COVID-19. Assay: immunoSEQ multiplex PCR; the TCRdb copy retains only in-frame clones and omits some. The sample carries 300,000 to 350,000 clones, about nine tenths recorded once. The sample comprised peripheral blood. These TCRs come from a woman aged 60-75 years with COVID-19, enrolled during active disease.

The CDR3 protein is CASSEADREDYEQYF. The CDR3 DNA is TGTGCCAGCAGTGAAGCCGACAGGGAAGACTACGAGCAGTACTTC. The chain employs TRBV2 and TRBJ2-7; 7 positions agree with TRBD1. CDR1 SNHLY and CDR2 FYNNEI come from the germline V gene. J lost 3 bases, V lost 0 bases, and 5 bases had no gene match. The CDR3 spans 15 residues.

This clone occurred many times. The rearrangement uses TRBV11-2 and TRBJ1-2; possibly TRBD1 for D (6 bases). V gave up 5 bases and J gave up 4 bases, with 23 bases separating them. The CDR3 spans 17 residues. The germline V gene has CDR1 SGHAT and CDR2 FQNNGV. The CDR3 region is CASSPPGSRGGGYGYTF. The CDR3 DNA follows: TGTGCCAGCAGCCCCCCCGGGTCGAGAGGGGGGGGCTATGGCTACACCTTC.

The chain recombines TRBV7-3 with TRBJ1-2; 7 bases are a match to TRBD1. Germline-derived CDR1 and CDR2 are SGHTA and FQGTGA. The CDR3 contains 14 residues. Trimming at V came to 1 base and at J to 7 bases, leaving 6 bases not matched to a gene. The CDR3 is CASSLNRQGSGYTF. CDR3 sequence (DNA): TGTGCCAGCAGCTTAAATCGACAGGGAAGTGGCTACACCTTC.

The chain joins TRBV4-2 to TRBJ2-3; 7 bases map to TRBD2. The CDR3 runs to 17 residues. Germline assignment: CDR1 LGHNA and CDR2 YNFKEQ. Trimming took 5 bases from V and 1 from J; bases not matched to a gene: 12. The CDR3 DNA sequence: TGTGCCAGCAGCATTCGTACCGGGACTACCCGCACAGATACGCAGTATTTT. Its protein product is CASSIRTGTTRTDTQYF.

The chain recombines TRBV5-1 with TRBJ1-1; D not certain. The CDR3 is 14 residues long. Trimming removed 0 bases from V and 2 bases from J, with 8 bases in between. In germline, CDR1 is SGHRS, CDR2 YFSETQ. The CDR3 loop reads CASSLAGINTEAFF. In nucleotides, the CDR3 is TGCGCCAGCAGCTTGGCAGGAATTAACACTGAAGCTTTCTTT.

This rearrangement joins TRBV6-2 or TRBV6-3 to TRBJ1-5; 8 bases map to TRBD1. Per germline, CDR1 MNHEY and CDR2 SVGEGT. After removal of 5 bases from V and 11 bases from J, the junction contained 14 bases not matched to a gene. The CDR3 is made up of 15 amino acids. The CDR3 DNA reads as TGTGCCAGCAGTCCGTCGGGACAGGTCTTTGTGTCCCAGCATTTT. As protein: CASSPSGQVFVSQHF.

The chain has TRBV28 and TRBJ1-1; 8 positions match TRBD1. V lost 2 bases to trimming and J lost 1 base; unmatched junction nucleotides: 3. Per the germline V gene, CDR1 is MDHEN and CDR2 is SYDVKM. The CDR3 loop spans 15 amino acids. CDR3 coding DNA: TGTGCCAGCAGTTTACCTCAGGGGGCGAACACTGAAGCTTTCTTT. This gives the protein CASSLPQGANTEAFF.

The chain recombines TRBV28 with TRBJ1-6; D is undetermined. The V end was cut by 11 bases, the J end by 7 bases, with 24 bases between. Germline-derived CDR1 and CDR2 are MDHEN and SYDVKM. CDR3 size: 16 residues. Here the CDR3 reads CASISQRRPSNSPLHF. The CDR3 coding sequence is TGTGCCTCCATTTCTCAGCGGCGGCCAAGCAATTCACCCCTCCACTTT.

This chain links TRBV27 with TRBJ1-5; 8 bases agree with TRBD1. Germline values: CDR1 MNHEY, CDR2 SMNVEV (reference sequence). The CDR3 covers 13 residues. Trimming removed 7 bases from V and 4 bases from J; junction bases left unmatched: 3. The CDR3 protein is CASKDRGNQPQHF. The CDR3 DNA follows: TGTGCCAGCAAAGACAGGGGAAATCAGCCCCAGCATTTT.

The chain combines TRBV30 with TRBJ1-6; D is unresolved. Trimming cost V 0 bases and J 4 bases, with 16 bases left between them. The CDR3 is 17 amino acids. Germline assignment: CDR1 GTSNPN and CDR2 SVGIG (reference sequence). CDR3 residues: CAWSVTRIRGYNSPLHF. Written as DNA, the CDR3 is TGTGCCTGGAGTGTAACCCGGATTCGAGGATATAATTCACCCCTCCACTTT.

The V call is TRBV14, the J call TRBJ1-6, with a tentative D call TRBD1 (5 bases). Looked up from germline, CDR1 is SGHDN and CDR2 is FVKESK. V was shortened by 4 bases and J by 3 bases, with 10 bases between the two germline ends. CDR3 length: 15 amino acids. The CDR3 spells CASSRARVYNSPLHF. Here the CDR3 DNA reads TGTGCCAGCAGCCGTGCCAGGGTCTATAATTCACCCCTCCACTTT.

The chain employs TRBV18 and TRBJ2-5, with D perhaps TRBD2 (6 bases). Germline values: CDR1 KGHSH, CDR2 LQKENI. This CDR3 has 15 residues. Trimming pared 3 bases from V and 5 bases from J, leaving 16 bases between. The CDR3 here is CASSPVAGSGETQYF. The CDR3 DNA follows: TGTGCCAGCTCACCGGTTGCGGGGTCAGGGGAGACCCAGTACTTC.

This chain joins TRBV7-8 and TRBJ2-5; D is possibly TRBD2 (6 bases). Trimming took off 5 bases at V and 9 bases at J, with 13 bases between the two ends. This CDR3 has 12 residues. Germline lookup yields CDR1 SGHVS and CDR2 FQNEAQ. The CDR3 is CASSPPGGAQYF. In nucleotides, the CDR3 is TGTGCCAGCAGCCCCCCAGGAGGGGCCCAGTACTTC.

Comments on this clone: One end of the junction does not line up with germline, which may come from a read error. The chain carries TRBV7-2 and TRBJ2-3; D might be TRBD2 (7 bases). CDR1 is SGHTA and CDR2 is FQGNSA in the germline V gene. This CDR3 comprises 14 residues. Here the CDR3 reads CASSPSWGGASEIF. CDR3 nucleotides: TGTGCCAGCAGCCCCTCCTGGGGGGGGGCTAGCGAGATTTTT.

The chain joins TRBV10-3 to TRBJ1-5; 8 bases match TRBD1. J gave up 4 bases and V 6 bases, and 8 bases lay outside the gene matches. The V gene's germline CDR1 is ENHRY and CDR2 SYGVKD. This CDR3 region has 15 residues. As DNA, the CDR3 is TGTGCCATCAGCGGGACAGGCGGGTGGAATCAGCCCCAGCATTTT. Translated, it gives CAISGTGGWNQPQHF.

CDR3 DNA: TGTGCCAGCAGTTCCGAGAGAATTTCACCCCTCCACTTT. It specifies CASSSERISPLHF. The chain couples TRBV27 to TRBJ1-6; D is unresolved. Germline assignment: CDR1 MNHEY and CDR2 SMNVEV (reference sequence). Trimming took 4 bases from V and 9 from J, leaving 10 bases between them. CDR3 length: 13 amino acids.

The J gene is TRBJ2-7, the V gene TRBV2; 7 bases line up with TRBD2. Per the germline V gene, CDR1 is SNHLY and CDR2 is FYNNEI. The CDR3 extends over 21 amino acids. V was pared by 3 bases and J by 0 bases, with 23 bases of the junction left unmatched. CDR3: CASSESRSWGSAGRDSYEQYF. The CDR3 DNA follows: TGTGCCAGCAGTGAGTCTAGGTCTTGGGGTTCTGCAGGGAGGGACTCCTACGAGCAGTACTTC.

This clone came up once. The CDR3 is CASSLGTGTGYYGYTF. The CDR3 bases are TGTGCCAGCAGCTTAGGAACAGGCACAGGCTATTATGGCTACACCTTC. This sequence joins TRBV7-9 and TRBJ1-2, with D perhaps matching TRBD1 (5 bases). Germline CDR1 SEHNR, CDR2 FQNEAQ (reference sequence). This CDR3 region has 16 residues. V lost 1 base and J 5 bases, leaving 17 bases between the germline ends.

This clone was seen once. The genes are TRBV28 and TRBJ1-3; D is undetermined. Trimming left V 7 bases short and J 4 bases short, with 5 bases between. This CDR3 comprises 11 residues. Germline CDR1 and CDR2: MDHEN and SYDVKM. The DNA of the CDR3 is TGTGCCAGCAAGACAGGAAACACCATATATTTT. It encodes CASKTGNTIYF.

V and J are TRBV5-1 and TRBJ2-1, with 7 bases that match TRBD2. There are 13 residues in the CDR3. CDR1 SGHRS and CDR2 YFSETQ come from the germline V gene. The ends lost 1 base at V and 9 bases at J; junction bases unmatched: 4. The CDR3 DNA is TGCGCCAGCAGCTTGTTGGGCGGGGGTGAGCAGTTCTTC. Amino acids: CASSLLGGGEQFF.